The source of this T cell receptor beta chain is a study of blood T cell repertoires in COVID-19. For the study at large: Spain, Italy and the United States supplied samples that represented acute and convalescent COVID-19. Sources were T cells, B-cell-depleted T cells, or PBMCs; the material itself was cDNA or gDNA.

The CDR3 totals 14 residues. Germline assignment: CDR1 WNHNN and CDR2 SYGVQD (reference sequence). With 3 bases removed from V and 7 bases from J, the gap between germline ends came to 15 bases. The table came from immunoSEQ multiplex PCR; TCRdb's copy has only in-frame clones and leaves some out. This table holds about 140,000 clones, around nine tenths found once. This sequence was found in a human donor in a cohort sampled during active COVID-19. The sample consisted of peripheral blood. This chain links TRBV10-1 with TRBJ1-2; no reliable D call. The chain's CDR3 is CASSEESGHAGYTF. The CDR3 DNA sequence: TGCGCCAGCAGTGAAGAGTCAGGCCATGCTGGCTACACCTTC.